A selection of T cell receptor beta chains follows, all from one sample in a study of blood T cell repertoires in COVID-19. Here immunoSEQ multiplex PCR was the method, and the copy in TCRdb shows in-frame clones only, minus some. The top ten clones hold around 8.4% of a sample with over 110,000 clones, around 81% of them seen once. Sequencing input: peripheral blood. The receptor set was obtained from a human donor in a cohort sampled during active COVID-19. Both conserved end residues are part of each CDR3. D genes are given only for firm matches. Size values are once, few and many counts, or a class for expanded clones, and some rows have none.

>NA|NA|TRBV4-2|TRBJ2-7
CASSQDDRRNYEQYF
TGTGCCAGCAGCCAAGATGACAGGAGAAACTACGAGCAGTACTTC
>NA|NA|TRBV23-1|TRBJ2-7
CASSQPGLGERQYF
TGCGCCAGCAGTCAACCCGGGTTGGGTGAAAGGCAGTACTTC
>NA|TRBD1|TRBV28|TRBJ1-6
CASLGRDRGPNSPLHF
TGTGCCAGCTTAGGGAGGGACAGGGGGCCGAATTCACCCCTCCACTTT
>NA|NA|TRBV6-2/TRBV6-3|TRBJ2-7
CASSLSGVHEQYF
TGTGCCAGCAGTTTGTCAGGGGTACACGAGCAGTACTTC
>NA|NA|TRBV28|TRBJ2-5
CASSSTQTGLRTQYF
TGTGCCAGCAGCAGCACTCAAACAGGGTTGCGGACCCAGTACTTC
>once|TRBD1|TRBV18|TRBJ2-5
CASSPTGDQETQYF
TGTGCCAGCTCCCCGACAGGGGACCAAGAGACCCAGTACTTC
>NA|TRBD1|TRBV10-3|TRBJ2-7
CAIRGGQGGHEQYF
TGTGCCATCAGGGGGGGACAGGGAGGCCACGAGCAGTACTTC
>NA|NA|TRBV7-3|TRBJ2-7
CASSPHPGSSYEQYF
TGTGCCAGCAGCCCCCATCCGGGGAGCTCCTACGAGCAGTACTTC
>once|TRBD2|TRBV11-2|TRBJ2-7
CASSPSGSMAYEQYF
TGTGCCAGCAGCCCCAGCGGGAGTATGGCCTACGAGCAGTACTTC
>NA|NA|TRBV9|TRBJ1-4
CASSVARANEKLFF
TGTGCCAGCAGCGTAGCGAGGGCTAATGAAAAACTGTTTTTT
>NA|NA|TRBV5-1|TRBJ2-3
CASCSGETSTDTQYF
TGCGCCAGCTGTTCGGGGGAGACTAGCACAGATACGCAGTATTTT
>NA|TRBD2|TRBV2|TRBJ2-7
CASSEAGTNYEQYF
TGTGCCAGCAGTGAAGCTGGGACTAATTACGAGCAGTACTTC
>NA|NA|TRBV2|TRBJ1-2
CASSEAGHPSNGYTF
TGTGCCAGCAGTGAGGCCGGACACCCCTCAAATGGCTACACCTTC
>NA|NA|TRBV6-5|TRBJ1-5
CASRQRPDSNQPQHF
TGTGCCAGCAGACAGAGACCTGATAGTAATCAGCCCCAGCATTTT
>NA|TRBD1|TRBV4-1|TRBJ1-2
CASSQDMPQTGNSHYTF
TGCGCCAGCAGCCAAGATATGCCCCAGACAGGGAACAGCCACTACACCTTC
>NA|TRBD2|TRBV28|TRBJ2-1
CASSSAGSTYNEQFF
TGTGCCAGCAGCTCAGCGGGAAGTACATACAATGAGCAGTTCTTC
>NA|NA|TRBV10-3|TRBJ2-2
CAISEGLGGSGELFF
TGTGCCATCAGTGAGGGGCTAGGAGGGTCCGGGGAGCTGTTTTTT
>NA|TRBD1|TRBV6-5|TRBJ1-1
CASRRQGTTEAFF
TGTGCCAGCAGAAGACAGGGAACGACTGAAGCTTTCTTT
>NA|NA|TRBV7-2|TRBJ2-7
CASSTMGHIYEQYF
TGTGCCAGCAGCACCATGGGACACATCTACGAGCAGTACTTC
>many|NA|TRBV6-5|TRBJ2-1
CASKDYLGRNEQFF
TGTGCCAGTAAGGACTACTTGGGACGCAATGAGCAGTTCTTC
>NA|TRBD1|TRBV27|TRBJ2-7
CASSEDRGGEQYF
TGTGCCAGCAGTGAGGACAGGGGCGGCGAGCAGTACTTC
>NA|NA|TRBV19|TRBJ1-4
CASSIGEGLATNEKLFF
TGTGCCAGTAGTATAGGGGAAGGACTTGCAACTAATGAAAAACTGTTTTTT
>NA|TRBD1|TRBV6-5|TRBJ1-2
CASRNRDRGGYTF
TGTGCCAGCAGGAACCGGGACAGGGGCGGCTACACCTTC
>NA|TRBD1|TRBV7-2|TRBJ1-4
CASSLPQGKVFF
TGTGCCAGCAGCTTACCACAGGGGAAGGTGTTTTTT
>NA|TRBD2|TRBV4-2|TRBJ2-7
CASSQVSGLAGLYEQYF
TGTGCCAGCAGCCAAGTTTCCGGACTAGCGGGACTCTACGAGCAGTACTTC
>NA|TRBD1|TRBV4-3|TRBJ2-7
CASSRSAGTGVPEQYF
TGCGCCAGCAGCCGATCGGCCGGGACAGGGGTCCCCGAGCAGTACTTC
>NA|TRBD1|TRBV3-1/TRBV3-2|TRBJ2-2
CASSQEFGTETGELFF
TGTGCCAGCAGCCAAGAATTCGGGACAGAAACCGGGGAGCTGTTTTTT
>few|TRBD1|TRBV9|TRBJ2-1
CASSVGIGQGHYNEQFF
TGTGCCAGCAGCGTAGGGATAGGACAGGGCCACTACAATGAGCAGTTCTTC
>NA|NA|TRBV6-6|TRBJ2-2
CASSLLNRGGAGELFF
TGTGCCAGCAGTTTACTGAACAGGGGAGGCGCCGGGGAGCTGTTTTTT
>NA|NA|TRBV6-6|TRBJ1-5
CASSYPGQNSNQPQHF
TGTGCCAGCAGTTACCCCGGACAGAATAGCAATCAGCCCCAGCATTTT
>NA|TRBD1|TRBV2|TRBJ2-7
CASEGQGLGYEQYF
TGTGCCAGCGAGGGACAGGGGTTGGGCTACGAGCAGTACTTC
>NA|TRBD1|TRBV28|TRBJ1-1
CASSPTPGQGREAFF
TGTGCCAGCAGTCCGACCCCGGGACAGGGAAGGGAAGCTTTCTTT
>NA|TRBD1|TRBV19|TRBJ2-7
CASRTGTGGGGGYEQYF
TGTGCCAGTAGAACCGGGACAGGGGGAGGAGGAGGCTACGAGCAGTACTTC
>once|TRBD1|TRBV19|TRBJ2-1
CASSIGNNRGRLMGNEQFF
TGTGCCAGTAGTATAGGGAATAACAGGGGGCGCCTGATGGGGAATGAGCAGTTCTTC
>few|NA|TRBV6-1|TRBJ1-1
CASSDLRGRDTEAFF
TGTGCCAGCAGTGATTTAAGGGGTAGGGACACTGAAGCTTTCTTT
>NA|TRBD2|TRBV27|TRBJ2-1
CASSSGLAGGGAYNEQFF
TGTGCCAGCAGTTCCGGACTAGCGGGAGGGGGTGCCTACAATGAGCAGTTCTTC
>NA|NA|TRBV19|TRBJ2-1
CATLTGRYNNEQFF
TGTGCCACCTTAACAGGGAGATATAACAATGAGCAGTTCTTC
>NA|TRBD2|TRBV28|TRBJ2-7
CASSLRLAGTYEQYF
TGTGCCAGCAGTTTAAGATTAGCGGGAACCTACGAGCAGTACTTC
>NA|NA|TRBV9|TRBJ2-3
CASSVRDRTDTQYF
TGTGCCAGCAGCGTAAGAGACAGAACAGATACGCAGTATTTT
>NA|TRBD2|TRBV5-1|TRBJ2-7
CASSPRGSGNYEQYF
TGCGCCAGCAGCCCCCGTGGTAGCGGGAATTACGAGCAGTACTTC
>few|TRBD2|TRBV6-1|TRBJ2-5
CASSERGLAGVETQYF
TGTGCCAGCAGTGAACGGGGACTAGCGGGAGTGGAGACCCAGTACTTC
>NA|TRBD1|TRBV2|TRBJ1-4
CARGQANEKLFF
TGTGCCAGGGGACAGGCTAATGAAAAACTGTTTTTT
>NA|NA|TRBV29-1|TRBJ2-5
CSVEGDIQETQYF
TGCAGCGTTGAGGGGGACATTCAAGAGACCCAGTACTTC
>few|TRBD1|TRBV5-1|TRBJ1-2
CASSPGQGFNYGYTF
TGCGCCAGCAGCCCTGGACAGGGGTTTAACTATGGCTACACCTTC
>NA|NA|TRBV6-5|TRBJ2-5
CASSYSEGRETQYF
TGTGCCAGCAGTTACTCTGAGGGAAGAGAGACCCAGTACTTC